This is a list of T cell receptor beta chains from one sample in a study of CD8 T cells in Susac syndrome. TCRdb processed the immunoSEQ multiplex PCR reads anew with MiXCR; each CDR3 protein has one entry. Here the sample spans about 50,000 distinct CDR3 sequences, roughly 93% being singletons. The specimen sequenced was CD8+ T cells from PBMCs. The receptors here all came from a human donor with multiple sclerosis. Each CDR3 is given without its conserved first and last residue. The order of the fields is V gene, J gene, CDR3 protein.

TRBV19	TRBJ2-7	ASSILGTSNEQY
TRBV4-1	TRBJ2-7	ASSQGVRDRSGEQY
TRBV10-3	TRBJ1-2	AISEAGRYGYT
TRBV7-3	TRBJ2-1	ASSLLPGSGSYNEQF
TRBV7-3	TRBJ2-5	ASSLAGGNAETQY
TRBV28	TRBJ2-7	ASSFPSGGPSYEQY
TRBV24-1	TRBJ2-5	ATSDWTEETQY
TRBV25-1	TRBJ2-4	ASRRDVVQY
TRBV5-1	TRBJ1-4	ASSLEGDRLNEKLF
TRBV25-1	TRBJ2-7	ASSETGGDEQY
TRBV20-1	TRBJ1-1	SAQALYNTEAF
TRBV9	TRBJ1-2	ASSVEGGDGNYGYT
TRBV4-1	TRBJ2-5	ASSHPKTSGAETQY
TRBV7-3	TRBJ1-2	ASSSSPGFYGYT
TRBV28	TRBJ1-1	ASSLRGGVGSEAF
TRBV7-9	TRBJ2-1	ASSPRTGFSYNEQF
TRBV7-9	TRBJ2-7	ASSGDRPNEQY
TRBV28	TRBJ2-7	ASLGDRAYEQY
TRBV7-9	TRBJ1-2	ASSLGTNYGYT
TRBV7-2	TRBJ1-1	ASSLNSLFEAF
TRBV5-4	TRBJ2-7	ASSLGEYEQY
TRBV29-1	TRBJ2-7	SVVSGSYEQY
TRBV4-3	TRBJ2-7	ASSQATSGSHEQY
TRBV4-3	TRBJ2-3	ASSQLISQASTDTQY
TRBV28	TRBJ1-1	ASSLYGGTEAF
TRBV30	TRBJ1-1	ALNTGTEAF
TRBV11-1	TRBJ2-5	ASSLRRETQY
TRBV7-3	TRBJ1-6	ASSPKENSPLH
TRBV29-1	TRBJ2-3	SVDGGVLPDTQY
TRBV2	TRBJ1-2	AYKGGGYGYT
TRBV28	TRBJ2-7	ASSHRDSDSYEQY
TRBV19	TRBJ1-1	ASSGTGATEAF
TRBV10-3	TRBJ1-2	AIRLGQGLRSDGYT
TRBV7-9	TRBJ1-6	ASSLERSPLH
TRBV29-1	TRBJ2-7	SVGLFYLGANQYEQY
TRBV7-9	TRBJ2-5	ASSSTASEETQY
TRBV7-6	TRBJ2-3	ASSIRGEDTQY
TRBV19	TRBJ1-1	ASSIVWGSKRGEAF
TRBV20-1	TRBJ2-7	SARDLEGREQY
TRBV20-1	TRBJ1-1	SARNRPVGTEAF
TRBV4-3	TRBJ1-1	ASSQVGTGDTEAF
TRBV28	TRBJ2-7	ASTLDRESLVEQY
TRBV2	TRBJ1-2	ATRLVGGYT
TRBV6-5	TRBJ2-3	ASSYFPADTQY
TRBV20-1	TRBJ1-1	SANPWDREDTEAF
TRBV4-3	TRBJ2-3	ASSQDGGPTDTQY
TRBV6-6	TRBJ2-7	ATSGDHSYEQY
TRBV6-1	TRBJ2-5	ASSDDREAETQY
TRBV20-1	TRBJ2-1	SARDHVRRGAYNEQF
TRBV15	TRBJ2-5	ATSLRGQETQY
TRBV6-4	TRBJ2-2	ASSGDSNTGELF
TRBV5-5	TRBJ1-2	ASSRGQGVYGYT
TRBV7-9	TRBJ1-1	ASVRINTEAF
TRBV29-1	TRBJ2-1	SVVGVNEQF
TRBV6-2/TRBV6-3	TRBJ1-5	ASSYPQPQH